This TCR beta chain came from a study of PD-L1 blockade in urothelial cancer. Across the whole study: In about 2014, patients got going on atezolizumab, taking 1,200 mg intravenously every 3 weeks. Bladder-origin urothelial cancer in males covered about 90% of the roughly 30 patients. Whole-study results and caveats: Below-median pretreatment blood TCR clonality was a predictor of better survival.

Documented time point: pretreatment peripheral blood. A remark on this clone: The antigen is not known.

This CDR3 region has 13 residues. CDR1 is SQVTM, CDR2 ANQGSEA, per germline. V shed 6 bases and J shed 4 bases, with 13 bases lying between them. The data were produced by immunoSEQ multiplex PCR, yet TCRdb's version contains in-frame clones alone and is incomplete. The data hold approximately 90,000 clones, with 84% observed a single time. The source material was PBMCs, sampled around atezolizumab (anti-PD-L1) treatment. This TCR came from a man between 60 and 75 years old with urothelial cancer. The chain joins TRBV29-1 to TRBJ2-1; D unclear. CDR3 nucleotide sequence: TGCAGCGTCCCCCCGTCCGGTTACAATGAGCAGTTCTTC. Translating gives CSVPPSGYNEQFF.